These 17 T cell receptor beta chains share one sample of origin, sequenced in a study of pediatric ulcerative colitis. Profiling relied on immunoSEQ multiplex PCR, and the TCRdb table lists in-frame clones only, not all of them. The profile shows fewer than 12,000 clones, roughly 82% of them singletons. Rectal tissue came from one to two pinch biopsies taken at colonoscopy. The sequencing input was gut tissue. The receptors derive from a girl aged 5-17 years who was a control in a study of pediatric ulcerative colitis.

This chain uses TRBV29-1 with TRBJ2-7; possible D gene TRBD1, 5 bases. CDR1 is SQVTM, CDR2 ANQGSEA, per germline. Trimming stripped 4 bases from V and 6 bases from J, with 10 bases between. There are 11 residues in the CDR3. In DNA, the CDR3 is TGCAGCGTTGTAAGGGGTGGCGAGCAGTACTTC. It is translated as CSVVRGGEQYF.

The gene calls are TRBV19 and TRBJ2-1; TRBD2 is a possible D gene (5 bases). The CDR3 contains 13 residues. Germline V gene data show CDR1 as LNHDA and CDR2 as SQIVND (reference sequence). Trimming shortened V by 5 bases and J by 4 bases, and 9 bases separated the two germline ends. CDR3 residues: CASSVGLYNEQFF. CDR3 in DNA: TGTGCCAGTAGTGTAGGACTTTACAATGAGCAGTTCTTC.

The chain employs TRBV7-2 and TRBJ2-7, with no clear D. With 1 base removed from V and 2 bases from J, the gap between germline ends came to 6 bases. Germline loops: CDR1 SGHTA, CDR2 FQGNSA. The CDR3 spans 13 residues. As DNA, the CDR3 is TGTGCCAGCAGCTTAGAGTCGGCCTACGAGCAGTACTTC. This sequence encodes CASSLESAYEQYF.

The chain carries TRBV4-2 and TRBJ1-5; weak D call: TRBD1 (6 bases). CDR1 is LGHNA, CDR2 YNFKEQ, per germline. The CDR3 sequence is 15 residues long. Trimming stripped 1 base from V and 0 bases from J, with 7 bases between. In DNA form, the CDR3 reads TGTGCCAGCAGCCAAGGGACAGATAGCAATCAGCCCCAGCATTTT. It is translated as CASSQGTDSNQPQHF.

This chain uses TRBV5-4 with TRBJ1-2; possible D gene TRBD1, 6 bases. The CDR3 covers 15 residues. Deletions cut 2 bases from V and 6 bases from J, with 17 bases between. Germline CDR1 SGHNT, CDR2 YYREEE (reference sequence). The CDR3 sequence is CASSFLDRGFDGYTF. The CDR3 DNA reads as TGTGCCAGCAGCTTCTTGGACAGAGGCTTCGATGGCTACACCTTC.

V gene TRBV6-1 combines with J gene TRBJ2-3, with 9 nucleotides matching TRBD1. Trimming at V came to 1 base and at J to 4 bases, leaving 0 bases not matched to a gene. Germline V gene lookup returns CDR1 MNHNS and CDR2 SASEGT. The CDR3 is made up of 14 amino acids. CDR3 sequence reads: CASSEGTGADTQYF. The CDR3 DNA is TGTGCCAGCAGTGAAGGGACAGGGGCAGATACGCAGTATTTT.

This rearrangement joins TRBV10-3 to TRBJ2-1; 9 nucleotides agree with TRBD2. The CDR3 is 17 amino acids. The V gene end was trimmed by 3 bases and the J gene end by 5 bases; junction bases not matched to a gene: 11. Looked up from germline, CDR1 is ENHRY and CDR2 is SYGVKD. The DNA for the CDR3 is TGTGCCATCAGTGATGCCAGCGGGAGGCGGATTAACAATGAGCAGTTCTTC. Its protein product is CAISDASGRRINNEQFF.

The chain recombines TRBV6-9 with TRBJ2-7, with 8 bases aligning to TRBD1. The CDR3 contains 13 residues. V was clipped by 8 bases and J by 4 bases; unmatched bases: 7. Germline CDR1 reads MNHGY; CDR2 reads SVAAGI. CDR3 nucleotide sequence: TGTGCCAGCTCCGAGGACAGGGATTACGAGCAGTACTTC. Translated: CASSEDRDYEQYF.

This chain uses TRBV28 with TRBJ1-5; D is undetermined. Trimming stripped 5 bases from V and 6 bases from J, with 11 bases between. Looked up from germline, CDR1 is MDHEN and CDR2 is SYDVKM. The CDR3 is made up of 13 amino acids. Here the CDR3 reads CASSSPGSQPQHF. DNA of the CDR3: TGTGCCAGCAGTAGCCCGGGGAGTCAGCCCCAGCATTTT.

This clone was seen just once. The chain links TRBV4-3 to TRBJ2-5; 9 nucleotides match TRBD2. The CDR3 spans 15 residues. Germline V lookup: CDR1 LGHNA, CDR2 YSLEER. V lost 1 base and J lost 4; bases outside the gene matches: 4. The CDR3 region has the DNA TGCGCCAGCAGCCAAGTGCTAGCGGGGTTAGAGACCCAGTACTTC. It yields the protein CASSQVLAGLETQYF.

The chain combines TRBV28 with TRBJ1-1; no reliable D call. Looked up from germline, CDR1 is MDHEN and CDR2 is SYDVKM. The CDR3 runs to 13 residues. The germline V and J ends were trimmed by 2 bases and 4 bases, with 8 bases remaining between them. The CDR3: CASSLNRGTEAFF. The CDR3 DNA sequence: TGTGCCAGCAGTTTAAACCGGGGCACTGAAGCTTTCTTT. Supplemented by reference TRBV28 and TRBJ1-1, the full variable domain reads DVKVTQSSRYLVKRTGEKVFLECVQDMDHENMFWYRQDPGLGLRLIYFSYDVKMKEKGDIPEGYSVSREKKERFSLILESASTNQTSMYLCASSLNRGTEAFFGQGTRLTVV.

This clone has only a few counts. The chain links TRBV30 to TRBJ2-3; 10 positions match TRBD2. V was pared by 4 bases and J by 7 bases, with 5 bases of the junction left unmatched. The CDR3 consists of 13 residues. Germline CDR1 is GTSNPN and CDR2 is SVGIG (reference sequence). The CDR3 sequence: CAWTSGSSNTQYF. The CDR3 region has the DNA TGTGCCTGGACTAGCGGGAGTTCGAATACGCAGTATTTT.

The genes are TRBV6-5 and TRBJ2-7, with 7 bases aligning to TRBD1. CDR1 and CDR2 from the germline V gene are MNHEY and SVGAGI. The J segment lost 1 base and the V segment lost 0 bases, leaving 6 bases of the junction unmatched. The CDR3 length is 16 residues. This CDR3 reads CASSYSRTGDSYEQYF. CDR3 sequence (DNA): TGTGCCAGCAGTTACTCGAGAACAGGGGATTCCTACGAGCAGTACTTC.

For the CDR3, the DNA is TGCGCCAGCAGCCAAGATAGGTCTACCTCCTACGAGCAGTACTTC. Its protein product is CASSQDRSTSYEQYF. The V and J genes are TRBV4-1 and TRBJ2-7; D gene unclear. CDR3 length: 15 amino acids. Germline V CDR1 and CDR2: MGHRA, YSYEKL. The V gene lost 0 bases and the J gene lost 0 bases, with 9 bases spanning the gap.

The chain joins TRBV29-1 to TRBJ2-2; TRBD1 might be the D (6 bases). Trimming took 8 bases from V and 6 from J, leaving 13 bases between them. The CDR3 is 12 amino acids. Looked up from germline, CDR1 is SQVTM and CDR2 is ANQGSEA. The CDR3 sequence: CSTVGAPGELFF. In nucleotides, the CDR3 is TGCAGCACGGTGGGGGCTCCCGGGGAGCTGTTTTTT.

The chain employs TRBV15 and TRBJ1-2; weak D call: TRBD1 (5 bases). Germline loops: CDR1 LNHNV, CDR2 YYDKDF (reference sequence). This CDR3 is built from 14 residues. Trimming removed 1 base at V and 8 bases at J, with 14 bases between. CDR3 DNA sequence: TGTGCCACCAGCAGAGTTGGGGGTCTGGCGGGCTACACCTTC. This sequence encodes CATSRVGGLAGYTF.

This clone was observed a single time. The chain uses TRBV2 and TRBJ1-1, with D possibly TRBD1 on 6 matching bases. The CDR3 sequence is 15 residues long. The V gene lost 4 bases and the J gene lost 1 base, with 13 bases spanning the gap. CDR1 is SNHLY and CDR2 is FYNNEI in the germline V gene. The CDR3 coding sequence is TGTGCCAGCAGTGTTAGGGGGAGGGCGAACACTGAAGCTTTCTTT. Amino acid sequence: CASSVRGRANTEAFF.